A single sample is the source of the 31 T cell receptor beta chains below, sequenced in a study of blood T cell repertoires in COVID-19. Only in-frame clones appear in the TCRdb table, and some are missing; sequencing was by immunoSEQ multiplex PCR. The data contain roughly 230,000 clones, about 85% of them seen just once; the ten biggest clones take up under 8%. The sequencing input was PBMCs or T cells enriched from blood (not recorded which). The receptors were gathered from a woman aged 45-65 years who had been exposed to COVID-19.

The chain recombines TRBV7-9 with TRBJ2-5, with D possibly TRBD1 on 5 matching bases. CDR1 and CDR2 (germline): SEHNR, FQNEAQ (reference sequence). CDR3 length equals 14 residues. V lost 3 bases to trimming and J lost 5 bases, with 13 bases between them. CDR3 region: CASSFTDSGETQYF. CDR3 nucleotide sequence: TGTGCCAGCAGCTTTACCGACAGTGGGGAGACCCAGTACTTC.

The chain recombines TRBV3-1 (or the pseudogene TRBV3-2) with TRBJ1-2, with D perhaps TRBD1 (5 bases). CDR3 size: 13 residues. Trimming took off 3 bases at V and 8 bases at J, with 13 bases between the two ends. The germline V gene encodes CDR1 LGHDT and CDR2 YNNKEL (reference sequence). CDR3 loop: CASSQRGGIGYTF. CDR3 DNA: TGTGCCAGCAGCCAGAGGGGAGGGATAGGCTACACCTTC.

CDR3 protein: CASSVGQGGDNEQFF. The CDR3 bases are TGTGCCAGCAGCGTAGGACAGGGTGGGGACAATGAGCAGTTCTTC. The V and J genes are TRBV9 and TRBJ2-1; 7 bases are a match to TRBD1. Germline trimming cut 0 bases from V and 5 bases from J; bases unmatched to any gene: 5. Germline V gene lookup returns CDR1 SGDLS and CDR2 YYNGEE. This CDR3 is built from 15 residues. The complete variable domain, with remaining parts taken from reference TRBV9 and TRBJ2-1, reads DSGVTQTPKHLITATGQRVTLRCSPRSGDLSVYWYQQSLDQGLQFLIQYYNGEERAKGNILERFSAQQFPDLHSELNLSSLELGDSALYFCASSVGQGGDNEQFFGPGTRLTVL.

The rearrangement uses TRBV19 and TRBJ2-1, with a weak D call TRBD1 (6 bases). This CDR3 spans 15 amino acids. Per the germline V gene, CDR1 is LNHDA and CDR2 is SQIVND (reference sequence). V lost 4 bases, J lost 3 bases, and 13 bases lay in between. The DNA of the CDR3 is TGTGCCAGTAGTACATTCGGGACACACTACAATGAGCAGTTCTTC. It codes for CASSTFGTHYNEQFF.

This clone occurred once. The chain links TRBV2 to TRBJ2-7, with 7 bases aligning to TRBD1. This CDR3 is 14 amino acids long. The J segment lost 0 bases and the V segment lost 8 bases, leaving 7 bases of the junction unmatched. The germline V gene has CDR1 SNHLY and CDR2 FYNNEI. The CDR3 nucleotides are TGTGCCAGCCACAGGGGTCCAACCTCCTACGAGCAGTACTTC. Translating gives CASHRGPTSYEQYF.

The rearrangement uses TRBV10-3 and TRBJ1-1; 7 nucleotides match TRBD1. This CDR3 is built from 16 residues. The V gene's germline CDR1 is ENHRY and CDR2 SYGVKD. Germline trimming cut 1 base from V and 4 bases from J; bases unmatched to any gene: 9. The CDR3 region has the DNA TGTGCCATCAGTGAGTTTTCCCGACAGGGAGGCACTGAAGCTTTCTTT. It encodes CAISEFSRQGGTEAFF.

The chain carries TRBV2 and TRBJ1-6, with D maybe TRBD1 (5 bases). The CDR3 extends over 18 amino acids. Per the germline V gene, CDR1 is SNHLY and CDR2 is FYNNEI. V was trimmed by 6 bases and J by 9 bases, leaving 27 bases between them. CDR3 bases: TGTGCCAGCAGCCGCACCCCTTCGGAGGGGACCTTTGGTTCACCCCTCCACTTT. The encoded protein is CASSRTPSEGTFGSPLHF.

This chain connects TRBV29-1 to TRBJ1-3; 8 positions match TRBD1. This CDR3 has 13 residues. Trimming took 6 bases from V and 4 from J; bases not matched to a gene: 5. Germline V gene sequence: CDR1 SQVTM, CDR2 ANQGSEA. CDR3 sequence reads: CSVGDRRGNTIYF. The DNA of the CDR3 is TGCAGCGTGGGGGACAGGCGAGGAAACACCATATATTTT.

This clone was counted a few times. The chain employs TRBV18 and TRBJ1-4; D gene uncertain. Germline CDR1 and CDR2: KGHSH and LQKENI. Trimming removed 6 bases at V and 4 bases at J, with 9 bases between. There are 13 residues in the CDR3. The DNA for the CDR3 is TGTGCCAGCTCCAGGTCCCTTAATGAAAAACTGTTTTTT. This gives the protein CASSRSLNEKLFF.

The chain couples TRBV30 to TRBJ2-3; possibly TRBD2 for D (6 bases). V lost 2 bases to trimming and J lost 7 bases, with 13 bases between them. The CDR3 has 13 residues. The germline CDR1 and CDR2 sequences are GTSNPN and SVGIG (reference sequence). The CDR3 nucleotides read TGTGCCTGGAGTATGGCGGGGATACATACGCAGTATTTT. It yields the protein CAWSMAGIHTQYF.

The J gene is TRBJ1-1, the V gene TRBV20-1; D perhaps matches TRBD1 (6 bases). CDR1 is DFQATT, CDR2 SNEGSKA, per germline (reference sequence). This CDR3 spans 11 amino acids. V lost 5 bases to trimming and J lost 5 bases, with 9 bases between them. CDR3 residues: CSAGGQTEAFF. The CDR3 DNA is TGCAGTGCTGGAGGACAGACTGAAGCTTTCTTT.

The V call is TRBV14, the J call TRBJ1-4; maybe TRBD1 (5 bases). Germline V gene data show CDR1 as SGHDN and CDR2 as FVKESK. Trimming removed 4 bases from V and 8 bases from J, with 17 bases in between. The CDR3 loop spans 15 amino acids. CDR3 coding DNA: TGTGCCAGCAGCCCCCTAGGGAGGGGCGGAGAAAAACTGTTTTTT. It encodes CASSPLGRGGEKLFF. Using reference TRBV14 and TRBJ1-4 for the parts outside the CDR3, the full variable domain is EAGVTQFPSHSVIEKGQTVTLRCDPISGHDNLYWYRRVMGKEIKFLLHFVKESKQDESGMPNNRFLAERTGGTYSTLKVQPAELEDSGVYFCASSPLGRGGEKLFFGSGTQLSVL.

The J gene is TRBJ1-3, the V gene TRBV7-8; TRBD1 might be the D (5 bases). The CDR3 sequence is 18 residues long. The V end lost 4 bases, the J end lost 1 base, and 20 bases lay between the germline ends. CDR1 and CDR2 from the germline V gene are SGHVS and FQNEAQ. The CDR3, as DNA: TGTGCCAGCAGCTCACTAAGGCGGGGGGGAGCGTCTGGAAACACCATATATTTT. The encoded protein is CASSSLRRGGASGNTIYF.

V is TRBV10-3 and J is TRBJ1-4; the match to TRBD1 covers 7 bases. Germline values: CDR1 ENHRY, CDR2 SYGVKD. The CDR3 runs 15 residues. V lost 6 bases, J lost 0 bases, and 4 bases stayed unmatched. CDR3 residues: CAIRRDSATNEKLFF. The CDR3 nucleotides are TGTGCCATCAGGCGGGACAGTGCAACTAATGAAAAACTGTTTTTT.

The chain is built from TRBV4-1 and TRBJ2-7; no clear D gene. Trimming cost V 1 base and J 2 bases, with 12 bases left between them. Germline CDR1 reads MGHRA; CDR2 reads YSYEKL. This CDR3 comprises 15 residues. Here the CDR3 reads CASSQGQDYAYEQYF. CDR3 sequence (DNA): TGCGCCAGCAGCCAAGGGCAGGATTATGCCTACGAGCAGTACTTC.

The chain is built from TRBV5-1 and TRBJ2-1; no clear D gene. V was clipped by 0 bases and J by 5 bases, with 12 bases between them. This CDR3 has 15 amino acids. CDR1 and CDR2 from the germline V gene are SGHRS and YFSETQ. DNA of the CDR3: TGCGCCAGCAGCTTGGGTCCACTGCAGGACAATGAGCAGTTCTTC. Amino acid sequence: CASSLGPLQDNEQFF.

V and J are TRBV6-1 and TRBJ1-1; possible D gene TRBD1, 6 bases. The CDR3 totals 13 residues. Germline loops: CDR1 MNHNS, CDR2 SASEGT. The V end was cut by 1 base, the J end by 7 bases, with 10 bases between. DNA of the CDR3: TGTGCCAGCAGTGAAGGAGGGGGATTTGAAGCTTTCTTT. The encoded protein is CASSEGGGFEAFF.

The sample holds one count of this clone. This rearrangement joins TRBV5-1 to TRBJ2-7; D might be TRBD2 (5 bases). Deletions cut 3 bases from V and 0 bases from J, with 10 bases between. CDR1 is SGHRS, CDR2 YFSETQ, per germline. This CDR3 spans 14 amino acids. The CDR3 DNA reads TGCGCCAGCAGCTCTGGCCGGGGCTCCTACGAGCAGTACTTC. Encoded protein: CASSSGRGSYEQYF.

The chain carries TRBV10-3 and TRBJ2-1, with 9 bases matching TRBD1. The CDR3 extends over 15 amino acids. With 10 bases clipped from V and 3 bases from J, the junction kept 10 bases outside the gene matches. Germline values: CDR1 ENHRY, CDR2 SYGVKD. CDR3 loop: CATGTRTGVYNEQFF. DNA of the CDR3: TGTGCCACCGGAACCCGGACAGGGGTCTACAATGAGCAGTTCTTC.

J is TRBJ2-5 and V is TRBV15; D might be TRBD2 (6 bases). CDR3 length: 17 residues. Germline-derived CDR1 and CDR2 are LNHNV and YYDKDF (reference sequence). Trimming stripped 0 bases from V and 0 bases from J, with 14 bases between. This CDR3 is CATSRDRAGGYQETQYF. CDR3 sequence (DNA): TGTGCCACCAGCAGAGATCGTGCTGGGGGGTACCAAGAGACCCAGTACTTC.

This chain connects TRBV3-1 (or the pseudogene TRBV3-2) to TRBJ2-7; 11 bases are shared with TRBD2. Germline V lookup: CDR1 LGHDT, CDR2 YNNKEL (reference sequence). Trimming took 4 bases from V and 0 from J; bases not matched to a gene: 5. The CDR3 sequence is 16 residues long. The CDR3 bases are TGTGCCAGCAGCCCACCGACTAGCGGGGCCTCCTACGAGCAGTACTTC. This gives the protein CASSPPTSGASYEQYF.

The chain links TRBV6-4 to TRBJ2-2, with a weak D call TRBD2 (6 bases). The V gene lost 2 bases and the J gene lost 4 bases, with 8 bases spanning the gap. The CDR3 is 14 residues long. Germline assignment: CDR1 MRHNA and CDR2 SNTAGT. The CDR3 reads CASSDGGSTGELFF. CDR3 DNA sequence: TGTGCCAGCAGTGACGGGGGGAGCACCGGGGAGCTGTTTTTT.

This chain joins TRBV7-3 and TRBJ1-2; TRBD1 agrees at 7 bases. CDR3 length: 13 residues. Germline trimming cut 5 bases from V and 6 bases from J; bases unmatched to any gene: 6. Germline V gene lookup returns CDR1 SGHTA and CDR2 FQGTGA. CDR3 DNA sequence: TGTGCCAGCAGCCAAGGAGGGGGCGATGGCTACACCTTC. Protein sequence: CASSQGGGDGYTF. Complete variable domain (other parts from reference TRBV7-3 and TRBJ1-2): GAGVSQTPSNKVTEKGKYVELRCDPISGHTALYWYRQSLGQGPEFLIYFQGTGAADDSGLPNDRFFAVRPEGSVSTLKIQRTERGDSAVYLCASSQGGGDGYTFGSGTRLTVV.

The chain employs TRBV4-2 and TRBJ2-7, with a weak D call TRBD2 (5 bases). CDR1 LGHNA and CDR2 YNFKEQ come from the germline V gene. CDR3 length equals 13 residues. V lost 1 base and J 3 bases, leaving 7 bases between the germline ends. The CDR3 DNA reads TGTGCCAGCAGCCAAGGGGCGGGCTACGAGCAGTACTTC. This sequence encodes CASSQGAGYEQYF.

The table lists this clone with many counts. In the same sample, other DNA sequences code for this CDR3. This chain joins TRBV6-5 and TRBJ1-1, with TRBD1 as a possible D gene (6 bases). CDR1 MNHEY and CDR2 SVGAGI come from the germline V gene. Trimming shortened V by 6 bases and J by 4 bases, and 12 bases separated the two germline ends. The CDR3 has 13 residues. In DNA form, the CDR3 reads TGTGCCAGCAGCCTCAGCAGGGGCACTGAAGCTTTCTTT. This gives the protein CASSLSRGTEAFF.

The V and J genes are TRBV4-1 and TRBJ1-1; 7 nucleotides line up with TRBD1. V shed 0 bases and J 5 bases; nucleotides not matched to a gene: 6. The CDR3 is 15 amino acids. Looked up from germline, CDR1 is MGHRA and CDR2 is YSYEKL. CDR3 protein: CASSQDSQGGTEAFF. DNA for the CDR3: TGCGCCAGCAGCCAAGACTCTCAGGGGGGTACTGAAGCTTTCTTT.

The chain employs TRBV7-2 and TRBJ2-7; no reliable D call. Per germline, CDR1 SGHTA and CDR2 FQGNSA. Trimming took off 1 base at V and 5 bases at J, with 6 bases between the two ends. This CDR3 has 12 residues. CDR3 DNA: TGTGCCAGCAGCTTAGATTTCGACGAGCAGTACTTC. Translating gives CASSLDFDEQYF.

The CDR3 coding sequence is TGCAGCGTTGAGACCCAAAGAAGGGACTGGGGGGAGACCCAGTACTTC. Translation: CSVETQRRDWGETQYF. V is TRBV29-1 and J is TRBJ2-5; D might be TRBD2 (6 bases). This CDR3 has 16 amino acids. Trimming took 3 bases from V and 5 from J, leaving 22 bases between them. Germline-derived CDR1 and CDR2 are SQVTM and ANQGSEA. The complete variable domain, with remaining parts taken from reference TRBV29-1 and TRBJ2-5, reads SAVISQKPSRDICQRGTSLTIQCQVDSQVTMMFWYRQQPGQSLTLIATANQGSEATYESGFVIDKFPISRPNLTFSTLTVSNMSPEDSSIYLCSVETQRRDWGETQYFGPGTRLLVL.

The rearrangement joins TRBV24-1 to TRBJ1-2; 7 bases fit TRBD1. From germline, CDR1 is KGHDR and CDR2 SFDVKD. CDR3 length equals 15 residues. The trim removed 0 bases at V and 6 bases at J, leaving 6 bases unmatched. CDR3 residues: CATSDLQTGEDGYTF. CDR3 DNA sequence: TGTGCCACCAGTGATTTGCAAACAGGGGAGGATGGCTACACCTTC.

The chain joins TRBV1 to TRBJ2-2; no DNA check was done on the table's D call, TRBD2. TRBV1 counts as a pseudogene. CDR3 length: 13 amino acids. The CDR3 protein is CTSSHREAGELFF. The CDR3 DNA reads TGCACCAGCAGCCACCGGGAGGCCGGGGAGCTGTTTTTT.

The J gene is TRBJ1-4, the V gene TRBV27; TRBD1 might be the D (5 bases). CDR3 size: 15 residues. Germline CDR1 MNHEY, CDR2 SMNVEV (reference sequence). Trimming shortened V by 4 bases and J by 8 bases, and 17 bases separated the two germline ends. CDR3: CASSSETGPREKLFF. The CDR3, as DNA: TGTGCCAGCAGTTCGGAAACAGGCCCAAGGGAAAAACTGTTTTTT.